This T cell receptor beta chain comes out of a study of blood T cell repertoires in COVID-19. As for the study in general: Material from acute and convalescent COVID-19 was sourced from the United States, Italy and Spain. Sources were T cells, B-cell-depleted T cells, or PBMCs; the material itself was cDNA or gDNA.

Trimming took 3 bases from V and 6 from J; bases not matched to a gene: 2. Germline CDR1 is KGHSH and CDR2 is LQKENI. The CDR3 is 13 amino acids. In the original processing: Estimation of nucleated cell counts relied on the amplification of reference gene primers. Produced via immunoSEQ multiplex PCR; TCRdb's table is partial and in-frame only. The DNA gave D and trimming, while V, J and clone size come from that table. The profile shows about 130,000 clones, around 86% of them singletons. The specimen sequenced was peripheral blood. The sequence was collected from a middle-aged man with active or convalescent COVID-19. This chain joins TRBV18 and TRBJ2-1, with 7 bases fitting TRBD1. As DNA, the CDR3 is TGTGCCAGCTCACCGACAGGGACCAATGAGCAGTTCTTC. This gives the protein CASSPTGTNEQFF.